This TCR beta chain was retrieved from a study of blood T cells in healthy people across ages. Study-wide findings and caveats: Long-lived donors carried more naive CD4+ cells and greater diversity than aged donors.

As concerns this clonotype: The antigen is unknown.

The authors ran a second PCR of roughly 6 to 12 cycles using a sample-barcoded 5' primer and a J-beta primer mix. TCRdb re-called the 5' RACE reads through MiXCR, storing one row per CDR3 protein. Of 950,000 to 1,200,000 distinct CDR3 sequences listed, roughly two fifths are singletons. CDR3 length equals 16 residues. The germline V gene has CDR1 MNHEY and CDR2 SVGAGI. Trimming removed 2 bases at V and 13 bases at J, with 24 bases between. This clonotype was sampled from a young man in good health. The chain recombines TRBV6-5 with TRBJ2-1; a possible D gene is TRBD2 (5 bases). Sequencing input: blood. DNA for the CDR3: TGTGCCAGCAGTTACCGACATTCGGCGGGTAAAGAGACCCAGTTCTTC. The encoded protein is CASSYRHSAGKETQFF.